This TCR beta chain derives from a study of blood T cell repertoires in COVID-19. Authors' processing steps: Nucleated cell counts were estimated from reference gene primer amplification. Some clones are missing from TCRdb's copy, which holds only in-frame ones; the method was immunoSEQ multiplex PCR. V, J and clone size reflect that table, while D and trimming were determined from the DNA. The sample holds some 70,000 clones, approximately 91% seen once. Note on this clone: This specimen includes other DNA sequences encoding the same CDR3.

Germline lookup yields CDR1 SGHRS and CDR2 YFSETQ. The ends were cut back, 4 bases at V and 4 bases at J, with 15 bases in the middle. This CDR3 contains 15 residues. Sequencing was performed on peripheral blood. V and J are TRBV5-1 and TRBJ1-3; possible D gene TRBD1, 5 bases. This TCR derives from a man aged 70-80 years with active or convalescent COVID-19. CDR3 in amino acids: CASSLAQGGGNTIYF. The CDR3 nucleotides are TGCGCCAGCAGCCTAGCCCAGGGAGGAGGAAACACCATATATTTT.